The T cell receptor beta chain described here comes from a study of Ad26.COV2.S vaccination and SARS-CoV-2 variants. Trimming removed 0 bases at V and 1 base at J, with 9 bases between. Germline-derived CDR1 and CDR2 are SGHRS and YFSETQ. This CDR3 has 15 amino acids. Assay used: immunoSEQ multiplex PCR; TCRdb lists only in-frame clones, some missing. The repertoire holds about 440,000 clones, with less than 95% as singletons. Stated treatment: around 19 received Ad26.COV2.S at low or high dose, single or two shots; five or six received placebo; per-sample allocation not given. Collection of the samples took place on day 63 after the first injection of vaccine or placebo.

Sequencing used peripheral blood, obtained in a trial of Ad26.COV2.S vaccine versus placebo. This receptor was taken from a person aged 18 to 65 who received the Ad26.COV2.S COVID-19 vaccine or a placebo. The chain uses TRBV5-1 and TRBJ2-3; tentatively, D is TRBD1 (6 bases). CDR3 amino acids: CASSLEAGGTDTQYF. CDR3 nucleotides: TGCGCCAGCAGCTTGGAGGCAGGGGGCACAGATACGCAGTATTTT.